These 29 T cell receptor beta chains came from one sample sequenced in a study of OX40 agonist ivuxolimab in advanced cancers. This table comes from immunoSEQ multiplex PCR, and its TCRdb copy is limited to in-frame clones, with some not included. The top ten hold approximately 4% of the sample, which has 70,000 to 95,000 clones, just over 85% seen once. The sample was CD4+ or CD8+ T cells sorted from blood, taken in a trial of the OX40 agonist ivuxolimab. The receptors were gathered from an adult with an advanced solid tumor such as melanoma, head and neck, liver or kidney cancer.

This clone came up a few times. V gene TRBV29-1 combines with J gene TRBJ2-5; weak D call: TRBD2 (6 bases). Trimming left V 7 bases short and J 4 bases short, with 16 bases between. Germline V gene sequence: CDR1 SQVTM, CDR2 ANQGSEA. The CDR3 covers 13 residues. The CDR3 DNA reads as TGCAGCGCCCGCAGGGTGGGAGGAGAGACCCAGTACTTC. Translated: CSARRVGGETQYF.

The rearrangement links TRBV28 to TRBJ1-5; 8 nucleotides align to TRBD1. The germline V gene has CDR1 MDHEN and CDR2 SYDVKM. The CDR3 consists of 13 residues. V gave up 5 bases and J gave up 6 bases; unmatched junction bases: 3. This CDR3 reads CASSPTGVQPQHF. The CDR3 region has the DNA TGTGCCAGCAGTCCGACAGGGGTTCAGCCCCAGCATTTT.

This chain connects TRBV27 to TRBJ1-5; TRBD1 might be the D (6 bases). CDR3 length: 15 amino acids. Per the germline V gene, CDR1 is MNHEY and CDR2 is SMNVEV (reference sequence). Trimming pared 6 bases from V and 6 bases from J, leaving 18 bases between. The CDR3 spells CASRNRGGAGQPQHF. In DNA, the CDR3 is TGTGCCAGCAGGAACCGGGGGGGCGCGGGTCAGCCCCAGCATTTT.

The chain couples TRBV9 to TRBJ1-6; D is perhaps TRBD1 (5 bases). CDR1 and CDR2 from the germline V gene are SGDLS and YYNGEE. V gave up 3 bases and J gave up 6 bases, with 10 bases separating them. The CDR3 covers 14 residues. The CDR3 DNA reads TGTGCCAGCAGCGAGAGGGGTGCTAATTCACCCCTCCACTTT. It specifies CASSERGANSPLHF.

The genes are TRBV18 and TRBJ1-6; TRBD1 agrees at 11 bases. Germline lookup yields CDR1 KGHSH and CDR2 LQKENI. V shed 6 bases and J 9 bases; nucleotides not matched to a gene: 7. This CDR3 has 15 amino acids. CDR3 loop: CASSTMGTGGSPLHF. The CDR3 nucleotides read TGTGCCAGCTCCACCATGGGGACAGGGGGTTCACCCCTCCACTTT.

The chain joins TRBV19 to TRBJ2-2; D may be TRBD1 (7 bases). The CDR3 covers 15 residues. V lost 5 bases and J lost 7, with 17 bases in between. Germline CDR1 is LNHDA and CDR2 is SQIVND (reference sequence). The CDR3 DNA is TGTGCCAGTAGTCGTGGACAGGCGGGGTTCGGGGAGCTGTTTTTT. Its translation: CASSRGQAGFGELFF.

The J gene is TRBJ2-1, the V gene TRBV6-1, with 10 bases matching TRBD2. Germline assignment: CDR1 MNHNS and CDR2 SASEGT. This CDR3 has 14 amino acids. The J segment lost 8 bases and the V segment lost 3 bases, leaving 4 bases of the junction unmatched. The CDR3 sequence: CASSDSSGSDEQFF. The CDR3 region has the DNA TGTGCCAGCAGTGATTCTAGCGGGAGTGATGAGCAGTTCTTC.

CDR3 amino acids: CASTHSGAENTEAFF. The DNA for the CDR3 is TGTGCCAGCACCCACTCGGGTGCGGAGAACACTGAAGCTTTCTTT. The chain joins TRBV11-3 to TRBJ1-1, with D hard to call. Germline V gives CDR1 SGHNT, CDR2 YENEEA. The ends were cut back, 7 bases at V and 1 base at J, with 16 bases in the middle. The CDR3 covers 15 residues.

The J gene is TRBJ2-5, the V gene TRBV6-1, with 10 nucleotides matching TRBD1. The CDR3 has 15 residues. V shed 3 bases and J 4 bases; nucleotides not matched to a gene: 5. Germline CDR1 and CDR2: MNHNS and SASEGT. CDR3 sequence: CASSDGDRGGETQYF. Written as DNA, the CDR3 is TGTGCCAGCAGTGACGGGGACAGGGGTGGAGAGACCCAGTACTTC.

The J gene is TRBJ2-1, the V gene TRBV27, with 13 bases identical to TRBD2. Germline-derived CDR1 and CDR2 are MNHEY and SMNVEV (reference sequence). V was pared by 6 bases and J by 8 bases, with 13 bases of the junction left unmatched. The CDR3 loop spans 17 amino acids. CDR3: CASRGYGGLAGTDEQFF. For the CDR3, the DNA is TGTGCCAGCAGGGGGTATGGGGGACTAGCGGGAACTGATGAGCAGTTCTTC.

The gene calls are TRBV6-6 and TRBJ2-1; 15 positions agree with TRBD2. Germline-derived CDR1 and CDR2 are MNHNY and SVGAGI (reference sequence). The ends lost 4 bases at V and 10 bases at J; junction bases unmatched: 5. There are 15 residues in the CDR3. CDR3 in amino acids: CASSWTSGRAREQFF. CDR3 DNA: TGTGCCAGCAGTTGGACTAGCGGGAGGGCCCGGGAGCAGTTCTTC.

The rearrangement links TRBV29-1 to TRBJ2-2, with 13 bases matching TRBD2. The CDR3 is made up of 15 amino acids. V was clipped by 7 bases and J by 7 bases; unmatched bases: 9. The germline V gene has CDR1 SQVTM and CDR2 ANQGSEA. This CDR3 is CSGLLAGGPGGELFF. For the CDR3, the DNA is TGCAGCGGCCTACTAGCGGGAGGGCCTGGCGGGGAGCTGTTTTTT.

This rearrangement joins TRBV4-1 to TRBJ2-7; 12 bases agree with TRBD2. Germline V gives CDR1 MGHRA, CDR2 YSYEKL. The CDR3 is made up of 15 amino acids. With V trimmed by 2 bases and J by 3 bases, 2 bases remained unmatched. The CDR3 reads CASSQPGLAGYEQYF. In DNA, the CDR3 is TGCGCCAGCAGCCAACCGGGACTAGCGGGCTACGAGCAGTACTTC.

The chain recombines TRBV28 with TRBJ1-2; weak D call: TRBD1 (6 bases). V was clipped by 6 bases and J by 8 bases, with 19 bases between them. CDR3 length equals 14 residues. CDR1 and CDR2 from the germline V gene are MDHEN and SYDVKM. The CDR3 here is CASSSLGAGRGYTF. CDR3 DNA sequence: TGTGCCAGCAGCTCCCTGGGGGCGGGGCGGGGCTACACCTTC.

The rearrangement joins TRBV7-9 to TRBJ2-7, with no clear D. The V end was cut by 5 bases, the J end by 7 bases, with 9 bases between. From germline, CDR1 is SEHNR and CDR2 FQNEAQ (reference sequence). The CDR3 extends over 11 amino acids. This chain's CDR3 is CASSVTGEQYF. The DNA for the CDR3 is TGTGCCAGCAGCGTGACTGGGGAGCAGTACTTC. Filled out from reference TRBV7-9 and TRBJ2-7, the complete variable domain reads DTGVSQNPRHKITKRGQNVTFRCDPISEHNRLYWYRQTLGQGPEFLTYFQNEAQLEKSRLLSDRFSAERPKGSFSTLEIQRTEQGDSAMYLCASSVTGEQYFGPGTRLTVT.

V usage is TRBV7-9 and J usage is TRBJ2-1, with TRBD2 matching over 12 bases. The germline V gene has CDR1 SEHNR and CDR2 FQNEAQ (reference sequence). CDR3 length: 15 amino acids. The trim removed 3 bases at V and 8 bases at J, leaving 5 bases unmatched. This CDR3 is CASSLTSGRGDEQFF. The CDR3 nucleotides are TGTGCCAGCAGCTTGACTAGCGGGAGAGGTGATGAGCAGTTCTTC.

The chain employs TRBV6-5 and TRBJ1-4; D remains ambiguous. There are 14 residues in the CDR3. Looked up from germline, CDR1 is MNHEY and CDR2 is SVGAGI. With 8 bases removed from V and 0 bases from J, the gap between germline ends came to 10 bases. The CDR3 DNA sequence: TGTGCCAGCGCCATCAGCCCAACTAATGAAAAACTGTTTTTT. This encodes CASAISPTNEKLFF.

The chain links TRBV18 to TRBJ1-1; a possible D gene is TRBD1 (6 bases). The germline CDR1 and CDR2 sequences are KGHSH and LQKENI. The CDR3 length is 14 residues. V dropped 4 bases and J dropped 3 bases, with 12 bases sitting between them. The CDR3 sequence: CASSLGQGYTEAFF. The DNA for the CDR3 is TGTGCCAGCTCACTCGGGCAGGGGTACACTGAAGCTTTCTTT.

This chain joins TRBV5-1 and TRBJ1-4, with 9 bases lining up with TRBD1. The CDR3 is 14 residues long. V trimming: 4 bases; J trimming: 7 bases; junction bases outside the gene matches: 5. Looked up from germline, CDR1 is SGHRS and CDR2 is YFSETQ. CDR3: CASSPDRGGEKLFF. CDR3 sequence (DNA): TGCGCCAGCAGCCCGGACAGGGGCGGTGAAAAACTGTTTTTT.

The rearrangement joins TRBV28 to TRBJ2-7, with a weak D call TRBD2 (6 bases). The ends were cut back, 6 bases at V and 3 bases at J, with 9 bases in the middle. The CDR3 has 12 amino acids. From germline, CDR1 is MDHEN and CDR2 SYDVKM. The CDR3 DNA is TGTGCCAGCAGGACTAGTCACTACGAGCAGTACTTC. This sequence encodes CASRTSHYEQYF.

The rearrangement joins TRBV18 to TRBJ2-7, with 7 bases identical to TRBD2. Germline V gene lookup returns CDR1 KGHSH and CDR2 LQKENI. The J segment lost 0 bases and the V segment lost 3 bases, leaving 5 bases of the junction unmatched. This CDR3 is 15 amino acids long. The CDR3 region is CASSPPGGSSYEQYF. The CDR3 nucleotides are TGTGCCAGCTCACCCCCGGGCGGGAGCTCCTACGAGCAGTACTTC.

The chain links TRBV10-3 to TRBJ2-5, with 8 nucleotides matching TRBD1. The CDR3 is made up of 13 amino acids. With 4 bases clipped from V and 5 bases from J, the junction kept 3 bases outside the gene matches. Germline lookup yields CDR1 ENHRY and CDR2 SYGVKD. CDR3 residues: CAISVDRGETQYF. The DNA for the CDR3 is TGTGCCATCAGTGTTGACAGGGGTGAGACCCAGTACTTC.

The chain uses TRBV5-1 and TRBJ2-5; either TRBD1 or TRBD2 may fit D (5 bases each). Germline V lookup: CDR1 SGHRS, CDR2 YFSETQ. The CDR3 consists of 12 residues. V was trimmed by 7 bases and J by 5 bases, leaving 12 bases between them. Here the CDR3 DNA reads TGCGCCAGCCGACCCGAGGGGGAGACCCAGTACTTC. Translation: CASRPEGETQYF.

This chain connects TRBV11-3 to TRBJ2-5; D ambiguous. The V end was cut by 5 bases, the J end by 4 bases, with 14 bases between. Germline CDR1 and CDR2: SGHNT and YENEEA. The CDR3 extends over 14 amino acids. CDR3 sequence reads: CASSPRTARETQYF. The CDR3 coding sequence is TGTGCCAGCAGCCCAAGAACTGCTCGAGAGACCCAGTACTTC.

The gene calls are TRBV29-1 and TRBJ2-2, with D maybe TRBD2 (5 bases). The germline V gene has CDR1 SQVTM and CDR2 ANQGSEA. The CDR3 totals 14 residues. V was cut by 6 bases and J by 4 bases, with 15 bases left in between. The DNA for the CDR3 is TGCAGCGTCTTACTAGAGCGGTTCACCGGGGAGCTGTTTTTT. Its translation: CSVLLERFTGELFF.

The CDR3 DNA follows: TGTGCCAGCAGAAGCCCGGGACCCACCTACGAGCAGTACTTC. It encodes CASRSPGPTYEQYF. The chain employs TRBV6-1 and TRBJ2-7; D assignment may be TRBD1 or TRBD2 (5 bases each). Trimming shortened V by 6 bases and J by 2 bases, and 14 bases separated the two germline ends. From germline, CDR1 is MNHNS and CDR2 SASEGT. The CDR3 spans 14 residues.

This rearrangement joins TRBV14 to TRBJ2-7, with D tentatively TRBD1 (6 bases). The CDR3 is 13 amino acids. Germline CDR1 and CDR2: SGHDN and FVKESK. Deletions cut 4 bases from V and 6 bases from J, with 13 bases between. In nucleotides, the CDR3 is TGTGCCAGCAGCCGCACCCAGGGGAGCGAGCAGTACTTC. Protein: CASSRTQGSEQYF.

This clone was seen only a few times. The chain recombines TRBV2 with TRBJ2-7; TRBD1 aligns across 7 bases. The germline V gene has CDR1 SNHLY and CDR2 FYNNEI. J lost 6 bases, V lost 6 bases, and 5 bases had no gene match. CDR3 length equals 12 residues. The CDR3 sequence: CASRGTVREQYF. CDR3 sequence (DNA): TGTGCCAGCAGAGGGACAGTCCGCGAGCAGTACTTC.

The chain has TRBV4-1 and TRBJ2-1; tentatively, D is TRBD1 (6 bases). CDR3 length: 15 residues. V lost 1 base and J 5 bases, leaving 12 bases between the germline ends. The germline CDR1 and CDR2 sequences are MGHRA and YSYEKL. CDR3 DNA: TGCGCCAGCAGCCAAGGGGGGCCTAGAAACAATGAGCAGTTCTTC. The encoded protein is CASSQGGPRNNEQFF.